This TCR beta chain originates from a study of shared clonotypes between healthy human individuals. About the study: Participating donors consisted of a couple of women and a few men aged 18 to 49. Each donor's CD4 naive and CD4 memory cells filled three plates apiece, CD8 naive two, and CD8 memory one.

Original processing notes: Junction-only sequences without quality scores came from ImmunoSEQ, so filtering differed. The assay was immunoSEQ multiplex PCR, and TCRdb's table has in-frame clones only and misses some. D and trimming were read from the DNA, whereas the V and J calls and clone size are those reported in that table. The sample gives about 600,000 clones, about 97% of which show up once; approximately 0.057% is in the top ten. Germline V gene sequence: CDR1 SGHKS, CDR2 YYEKEE (reference sequence). With 0 bases removed from V and 0 bases from J, the gap between germline ends came to 12 bases. This CDR3 is 16 amino acids long.

The sequence was collected from a woman in her thirties in good health. Sequencing was done on a sample of naive CD4+ T cells sorted from blood. The subset was: CD45RA+ positively selected. The rearrangement joins TRBV5-5 to TRBJ1-2; D perhaps matches TRBD1 (5 bases). CDR3 amino acids: CASSLGWGYTNYGYTF. The CDR3 DNA reads TGTGCCAGCAGCTTGGGGTGGGGGTACACTAACTATGGCTACACCTTC.